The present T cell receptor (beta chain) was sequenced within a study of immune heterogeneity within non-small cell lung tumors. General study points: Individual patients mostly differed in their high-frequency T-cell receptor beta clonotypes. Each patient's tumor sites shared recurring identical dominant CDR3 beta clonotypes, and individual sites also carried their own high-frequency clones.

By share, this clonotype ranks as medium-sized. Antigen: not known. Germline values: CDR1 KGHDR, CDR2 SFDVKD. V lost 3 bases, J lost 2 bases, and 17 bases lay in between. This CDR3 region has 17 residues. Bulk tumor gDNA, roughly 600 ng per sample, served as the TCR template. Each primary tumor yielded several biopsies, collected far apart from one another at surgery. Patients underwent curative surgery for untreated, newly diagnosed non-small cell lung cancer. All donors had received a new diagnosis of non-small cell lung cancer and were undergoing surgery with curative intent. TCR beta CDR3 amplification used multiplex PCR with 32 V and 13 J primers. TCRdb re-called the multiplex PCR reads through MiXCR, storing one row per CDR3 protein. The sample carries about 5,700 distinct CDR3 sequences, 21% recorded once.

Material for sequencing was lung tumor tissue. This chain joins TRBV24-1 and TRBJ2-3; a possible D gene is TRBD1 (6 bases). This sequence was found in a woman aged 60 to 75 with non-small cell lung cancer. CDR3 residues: CATSDVRGPGDTDTQYF. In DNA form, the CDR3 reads TGTGCCACCAGTGATGTACGTGGGCCAGGGGACACAGATACGCAGTATTTT.